A single sample gave rise to the 7 T cell receptor beta chains below, sequenced in a study of T-cell reconstitution after alpha-beta-depleted transplantation in children. The TCRbeta library incorporated unique molecular identifiers. TCRdb used MiXCR to reprocess the PCR reads, holding one entry per CDR3 protein. This table holds some 500,000 distinct CDR3 sequences, around a third found once. The sample was PBMCs from the stem cell graft donor, taken from the stem cell graft. All receptors come from a human donor who donated a stem cell graft to a child with aplastic anemia.

This clonotype was counted between two and nine times. The chain employs TRBV12-3 or TRBV12-4 and TRBJ2-1; D perhaps matches TRBD2 (6 bases). The ends were cut back, 1 base at V and 4 bases at J, with 14 bases in the middle. This CDR3 is 16 amino acids long. This chain's CDR3 is CASSLEAAGGYNEQFF. The CDR3 DNA sequence: TGTGCCAGCAGTTTAGAAGCGGCCGGAGGGTACAATGAGCAGTTCTTC.

This clonotype has only a few counts. The rearrangement joins TRBV20-1 to TRBJ2-7; TRBD2 matches at 7 bases. The V segment lost 1 base and the J segment 7 bases; nucleotides outside the gene matches: 10. Germline V gives CDR1 DFQATT, CDR2 SNEGSKA (reference sequence). The CDR3 runs to 14 residues. In DNA, the CDR3 is TGCAGTGCTAGAGGGACGGGAGGCACGGGGGAGCAGTACGTC. Translated: CSARGTGGTGEQYV.

The chain employs TRBV7-2 and TRBJ2-7; D unclear. The germline CDR1 and CDR2 sequences are SGHTA and FQGNSA. This CDR3 is built from 13 residues. The V end lost 2 bases, the J end lost 0 bases, and 5 bases lay between the germline ends. CDR3: CASSLQASYEQYV. The CDR3 nucleotides read TGTGCCAGCAGCTTACAGGCCTCCTACGAGCAGTACGTC.

This clonotype was counted a few times. The V call is TRBV15, the J call TRBJ2-2; D is unresolved. The CDR3 length is 16 residues. The V end was cut by 0 bases, the J end by 2 bases, with 10 bases between. The germline V gene has CDR1 LNHNV and CDR2 YYDKDF (reference sequence). CDR3 DNA sequence: TGTGCCACCAGCAGAGATCCCGGATCTAACACCGGGGAGCTGTTTTTT. Translated, it gives CATSRDPGSNTGELFF.

This clonotype appeared a single time. The J gene is TRBJ1-3, the V gene TRBV7-2, with D perhaps matching TRBD1 (5 bases). Trimming took off 1 base at V and 4 bases at J, with 14 bases between the two ends. Germline assignment: CDR1 SGHTA and CDR2 FQGNSA. There are 16 residues in the CDR3. CDR3 in DNA: TGTGCCAGCAGCTTAGTTGCCAGGGTCACCGGAAACACCATATATTTT. Its protein product is CASSLVARVTGNTIYF.

This sequence joins TRBV7-2 and TRBJ2-1; D is unresolved. V dropped 3 bases and J dropped 0 bases, with 9 bases sitting between them. Germline V gene sequence: CDR1 SGHTA, CDR2 FQGNSA. The CDR3 contains 15 residues. The CDR3 spells CASSLTESSYNEQFF. DNA for the CDR3: TGTGCCAGCAGCTTGACGGAGAGCTCCTACAATGAGCAGTTCTTC.

This clonotype was seen only a few times. The chain is built from TRBV29-1 and TRBJ2-3; the match to TRBD1 covers 10 bases. The CDR3 is 14 amino acids. Germline assignment: CDR1 SQVTM and CDR2 ANQGSEA. V shed 6 bases, J shed 1 base, and the junction held 4 bases outside the gene matches. For the CDR3, the DNA is TGCAGCGTAGCCGGGACAGGGGGCACAGATACGCAGTATTTT. This gives the protein CSVAGTGGTDTQYF.